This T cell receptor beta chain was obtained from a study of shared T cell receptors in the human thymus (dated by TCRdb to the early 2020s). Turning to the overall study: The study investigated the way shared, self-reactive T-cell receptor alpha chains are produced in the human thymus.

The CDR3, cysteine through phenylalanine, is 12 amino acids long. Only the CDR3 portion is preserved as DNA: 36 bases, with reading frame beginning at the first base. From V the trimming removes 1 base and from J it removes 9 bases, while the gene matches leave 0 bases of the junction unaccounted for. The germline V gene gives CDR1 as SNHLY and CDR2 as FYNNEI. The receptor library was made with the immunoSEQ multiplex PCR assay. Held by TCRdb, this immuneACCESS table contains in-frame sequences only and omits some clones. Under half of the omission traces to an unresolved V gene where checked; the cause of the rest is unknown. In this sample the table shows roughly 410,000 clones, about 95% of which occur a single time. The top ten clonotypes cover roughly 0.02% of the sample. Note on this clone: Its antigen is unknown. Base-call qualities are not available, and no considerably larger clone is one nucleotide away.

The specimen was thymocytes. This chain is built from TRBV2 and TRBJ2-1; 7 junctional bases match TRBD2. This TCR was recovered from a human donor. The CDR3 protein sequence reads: CASSEGLAEQFF. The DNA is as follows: TGTGCCAGCAGTGAAGGACTAGCTGAGCAGTTCTTC.